These T cell receptor beta chains were read from a single sample in a study of monozygotic twins with inflammatory bowel disease. TCRdb re-called the 5' RACE reads and gives one entry per CDR3 protein, without DNA. The sample table includes about 160,000 distinct CDR3 sequences. The sequencing sample was made of blood. The origin of the receptors is a human donor with ulcerative colitis or Crohn's disease, or a healthy co-twin of an affected twin (not recorded which). Both conserved end residues are part of each CDR3.

V gene: TRBV12-3/TRBV12-4
J gene: TRBJ2-3
CDR3 protein: CASSLRRGSTTTDTQYF

V gene: TRBV2
J gene: TRBJ2-5
CDR3 protein: CASRVTSGGFQETQYF

V gene: TRBV20-1
J gene: TRBJ1-2
CDR3 protein: CSALKPREFNYGYTF

V gene: TRBV3-1
J gene: TRBJ2-7
CDR3 protein: CASSQVASGRTYEQYF

V gene: TRBV11-2
J gene: TRBJ2-3
CDR3 protein: CASSSRLAGGIIDYTDTQYF

V gene: TRBV7-3
J gene: TRBJ2-5
CDR3 protein: CASSREPRETQYF

V gene: TRBV11-2
J gene: TRBJ1-2
CDR3 protein: CASSLDGRGQGYGYTF

V gene: TRBV20-1
J gene: TRBJ2-7
CDR3 protein: CSASSRGGGSYEQYF

V gene: TRBV7-6
J gene: TRBJ1-3
CDR3 protein: CASSSPGATIYF

V gene: TRBV28
J gene: TRBJ1-5
CDR3 protein: CASSPSGGGGNQPQHF

V gene: TRBV6-5
J gene: TRBJ2-7
CDR3 protein: CASSYQSGGVYEQYF

V gene: TRBV15
J gene: TRBJ1-2
CDR3 protein: CATSRDLARAHGYTF

V gene: TRBV27
J gene: TRBJ2-1
CDR3 protein: CASSSFGSGYNEQFF

V gene: TRBV6-6
J gene: TRBJ1-5
CDR3 protein: CASSQTTNQPQHF

V gene: TRBV28
J gene: TRBJ1-5
CDR3 protein: CASSSPGQGYVGPQHF

V gene: TRBV7-2
J gene: TRBJ1-5
CDR3 protein: CASSSAVTSNQPQHF

V gene: TRBV7-8
J gene: TRBJ2-3
CDR3 protein: CASSSPGLAGGSADTQYF

V gene: TRBV5-1
J gene: TRBJ2-1
CDR3 protein: CASSLSASLTEQFF

V gene: TRBV4-1
J gene: TRBJ1-5
CDR3 protein: CASSQDSVRGNQPQHF

V gene: TRBV27
J gene: TRBJ2-3
CDR3 protein: CASSPIPDYRTDTQYF

V gene: TRBV5-1
J gene: TRBJ1-1
CDR3 protein: CASSRDRGQGAFF

V gene: TRBV20-1
J gene: TRBJ2-3
CDR3 protein: CSAAGLAGTIDTQYF

V gene: TRBV15
J gene: TRBJ2-7
CDR3 protein: CATGKDRTAYEQYF

V gene: TRBV4-2
J gene: TRBJ1-2
CDR3 protein: CASSQANVLPGNFYGYTF

V gene: TRBV12-3/TRBV12-4
J gene: TRBJ1-1
CDR3 protein: CASSSLLTGGNTEAFF

V gene: TRBV7-2
J gene: TRBJ1-5
CDR3 protein: CASSKDSQPQHF

V gene: TRBV20-1
J gene: TRBJ2-1
CDR3 protein: CSARALAGIYNEQFF

V gene: TRBV3-1
J gene: TRBJ2-3
CDR3 protein: CASSQVDDTSTDTQYF

V gene: TRBV7-9
J gene: TRBJ2-2
CDR3 protein: CASSKTVNTGELFF

V gene: TRBV20-1
J gene: TRBJ2-7
CDR3 protein: CSASGRLNSYEQYF

V gene: TRBV11-2
J gene: TRBJ1-4
CDR3 protein: CASSFVPSNEKLFF

V gene: TRBV5-1
J gene: TRBJ1-2
CDR3 protein: CASSLGNYGYTF

V gene: TRBV12-3/TRBV12-4
J gene: TRBJ1-2
CDR3 protein: CASSLVPDYGYTF

V gene: TRBV10-3
J gene: TRBJ2-7
CDR3 protein: CASSLTGEYHEQYF

V gene: TRBV20-1
J gene: TRBJ2-5
CDR3 protein: CSARGALGETQYF

V gene: TRBV4-2
J gene: TRBJ1-2
CDR3 protein: CASSQDRGHINGYTF

V gene: TRBV20-1
J gene: TRBJ2-1
CDR3 protein: CSAISGTNNEQFF